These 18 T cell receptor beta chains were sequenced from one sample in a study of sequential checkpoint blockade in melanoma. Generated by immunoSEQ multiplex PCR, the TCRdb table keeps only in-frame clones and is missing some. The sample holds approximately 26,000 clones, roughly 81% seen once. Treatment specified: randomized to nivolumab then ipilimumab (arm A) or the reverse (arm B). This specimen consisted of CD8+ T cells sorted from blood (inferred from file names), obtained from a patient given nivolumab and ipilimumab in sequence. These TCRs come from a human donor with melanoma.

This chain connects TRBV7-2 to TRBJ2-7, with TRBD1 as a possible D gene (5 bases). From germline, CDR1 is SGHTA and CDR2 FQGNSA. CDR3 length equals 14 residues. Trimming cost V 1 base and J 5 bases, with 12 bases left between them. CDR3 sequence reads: CASSLEWTTDEQYF. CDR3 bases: TGTGCCAGCAGCTTAGAGTGGACAACGGACGAGCAGTACTTC.

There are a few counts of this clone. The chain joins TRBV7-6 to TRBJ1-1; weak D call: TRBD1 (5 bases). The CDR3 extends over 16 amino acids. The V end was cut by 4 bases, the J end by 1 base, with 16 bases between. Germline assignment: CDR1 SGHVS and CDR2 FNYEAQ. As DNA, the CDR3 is TGTGCCAGCAGCTGGGGCGGGGGGATTGGGAACACTGAAGCTTTCTTT. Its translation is CASSWGGGIGNTEAFF. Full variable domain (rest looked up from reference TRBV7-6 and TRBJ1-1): GAGVSQSPRYKVTKRGQDVALRCDPISGHVSLYWYRQALGQGPEFLTYFNYEAQQDKSGLPNDRFSAERPEGSISTLTIQRTEQRDSAMYRCASSWGGGIGNTEAFFGQGTRLTVV.

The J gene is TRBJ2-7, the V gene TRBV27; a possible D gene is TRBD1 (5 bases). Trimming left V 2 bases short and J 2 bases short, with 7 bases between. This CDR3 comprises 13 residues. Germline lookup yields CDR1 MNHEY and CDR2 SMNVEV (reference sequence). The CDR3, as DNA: TGTGCCAGCAGTTTAGGGGCAGCCTACGAGCAGTACTTC. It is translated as CASSLGAAYEQYF.

CDR3 coding DNA: TGTGCCAGCCGGATTGATGGACTAGCGGGAGGAAATGAGCAGTTCTTC. It is translated as CASRIDGLAGGNEQFF. The rearrangement joins TRBV7-2 to TRBJ2-1, with 14 bases that match TRBD2. Germline V gene sequence: CDR1 SGHTA, CDR2 FQGNSA. The J segment lost 7 bases and the V segment lost 8 bases, leaving 10 bases of the junction unmatched. The CDR3 runs to 16 residues.

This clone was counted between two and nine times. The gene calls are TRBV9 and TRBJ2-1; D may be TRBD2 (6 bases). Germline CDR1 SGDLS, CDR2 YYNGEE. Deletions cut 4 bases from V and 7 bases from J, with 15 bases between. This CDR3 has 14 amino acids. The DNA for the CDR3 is TGTGCCAGCAGCCAGCCGGGAGCAAAGAATGAGCAGTTCTTC. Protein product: CASSQPGAKNEQFF. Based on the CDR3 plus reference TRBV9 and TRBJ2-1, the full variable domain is DSGVTQTPKHLITATGQRVTLRCSPRSGDLSVYWYQQSLDQGLQFLIQYYNGEERAKGNILERFSAQQFPDLHSELNLSSLELGDSALYFCASSQPGAKNEQFFGPGTRLTVL.

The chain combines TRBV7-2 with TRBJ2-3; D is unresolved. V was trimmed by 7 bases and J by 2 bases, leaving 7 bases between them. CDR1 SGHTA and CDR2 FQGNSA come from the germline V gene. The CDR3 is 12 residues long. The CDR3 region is CASTDFTDTQYF. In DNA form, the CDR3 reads TGTGCCAGCACCGACTTCACAGATACGCAGTATTTT.

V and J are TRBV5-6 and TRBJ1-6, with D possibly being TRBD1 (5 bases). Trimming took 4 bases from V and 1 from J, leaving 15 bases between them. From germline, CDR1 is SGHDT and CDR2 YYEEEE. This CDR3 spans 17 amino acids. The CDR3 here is CASSIGGGVSYNSPLHF. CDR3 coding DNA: TGTGCCAGCAGCATCGGGGGGGGAGTATCCTATAATTCACCCCTCCACTTT.

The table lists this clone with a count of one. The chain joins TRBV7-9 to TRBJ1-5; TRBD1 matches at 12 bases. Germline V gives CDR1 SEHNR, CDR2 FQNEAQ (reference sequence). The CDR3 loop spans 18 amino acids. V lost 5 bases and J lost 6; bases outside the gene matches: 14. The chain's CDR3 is CASSNPPAGQGAGQPQHF. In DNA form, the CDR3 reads TGTGCCAGCAGCAACCCACCGGCGGGACAGGGGGCCGGTCAGCCCCAGCATTTT.

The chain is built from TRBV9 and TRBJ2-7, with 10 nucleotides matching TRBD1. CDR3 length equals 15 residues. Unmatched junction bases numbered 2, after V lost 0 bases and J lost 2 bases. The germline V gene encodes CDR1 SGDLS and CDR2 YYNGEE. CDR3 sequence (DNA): TGTGCCAGCAGCGTAGGGGACAGGGGCGCCTACGAGCAGTACTTC. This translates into CASSVGDRGAYEQYF.

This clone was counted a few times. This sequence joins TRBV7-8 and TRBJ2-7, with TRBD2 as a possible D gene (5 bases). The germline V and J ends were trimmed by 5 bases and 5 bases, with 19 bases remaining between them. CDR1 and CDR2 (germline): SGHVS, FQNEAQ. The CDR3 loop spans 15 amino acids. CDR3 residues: CASSKRGLTGNEQYF. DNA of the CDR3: TGTGCCAGCAGCAAAAGAGGGCTCACGGGGAACGAGCAGTACTTC.

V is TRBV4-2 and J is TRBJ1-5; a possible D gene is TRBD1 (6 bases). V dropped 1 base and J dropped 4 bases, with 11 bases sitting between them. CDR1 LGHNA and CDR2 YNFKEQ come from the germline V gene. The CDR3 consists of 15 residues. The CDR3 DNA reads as TGTGCCAGCAGCCAAGTCTACCAGGGGAATCAGCCCCAGCATTTT. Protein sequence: CASSQVYQGNQPQHF.

The CDR3 nucleotides read TGTGCCAGCAGTTTATCGAGAATCTATGGCTACACCTTC. This translates into CASSLSRIYGYTF. The chain carries TRBV27 and TRBJ1-2; D not certain. Germline CDR1 is MNHEY and CDR2 is SMNVEV (reference sequence). This CDR3 comprises 13 residues. Trimming removed 0 bases from V and 4 bases from J, with 6 bases in between.

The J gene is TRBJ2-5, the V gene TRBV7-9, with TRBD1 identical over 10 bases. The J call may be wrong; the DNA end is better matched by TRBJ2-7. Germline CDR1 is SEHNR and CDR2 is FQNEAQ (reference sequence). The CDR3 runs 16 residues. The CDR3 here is CASSLVTGGSVNEQYF. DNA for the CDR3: TGTGCCAGCAGCTTAGTGACAGGGGGCTCTGTGAACGAGCAGTACTTC.

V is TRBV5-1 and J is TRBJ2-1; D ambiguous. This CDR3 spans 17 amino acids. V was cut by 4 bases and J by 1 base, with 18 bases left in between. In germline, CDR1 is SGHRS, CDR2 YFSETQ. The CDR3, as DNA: TGCGCCAGCAGCCCCTGGGCAGCCGGAACGTCCTACAATGAGCAGTTCTTC. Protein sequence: CASSPWAAGTSYNEQFF.

As DNA, the CDR3 is TGTGCCAGCAGCGTAGGTTTCGCCTTGAGCAATGAGCAGTTCTTC. Translating gives CASSVGFALSNEQFF. This rearrangement joins TRBV9 to TRBJ2-1, with D unclear. Between the trimmed V and J ends, which lost 0 bases and 6 bases, there was a span of 13 bases. CDR3 length equals 15 residues. Germline V gives CDR1 SGDLS, CDR2 YYNGEE.

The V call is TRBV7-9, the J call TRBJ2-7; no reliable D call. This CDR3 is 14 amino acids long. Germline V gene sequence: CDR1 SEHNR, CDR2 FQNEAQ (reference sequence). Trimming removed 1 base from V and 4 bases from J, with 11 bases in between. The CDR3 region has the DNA TGTGCCAGCAGCTTAGAGAACAGAGATTACGAGCAGTACTTC. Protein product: CASSLENRDYEQYF.

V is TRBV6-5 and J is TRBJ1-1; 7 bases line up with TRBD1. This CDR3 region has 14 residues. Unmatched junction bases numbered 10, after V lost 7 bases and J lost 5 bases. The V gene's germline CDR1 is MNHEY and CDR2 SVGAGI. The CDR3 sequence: CASKHRGGRTEAFF. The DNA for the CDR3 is TGTGCCAGCAAGCACAGGGGCGGGAGGACTGAAGCTTTCTTT.

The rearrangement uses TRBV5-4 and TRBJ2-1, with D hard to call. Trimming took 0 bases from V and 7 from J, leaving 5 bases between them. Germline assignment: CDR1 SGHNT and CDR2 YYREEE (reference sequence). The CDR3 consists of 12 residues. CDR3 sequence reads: CASSLGVNEQFF. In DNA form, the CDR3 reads TGTGCCAGCAGCTTGGGTGTAAATGAGCAGTTCTTC.